Below are 31 T cell receptor beta chains sequenced from a single sample in a study of T cell responses to AZD1222 COVID-19 vaccine. The data were produced by immunoSEQ multiplex PCR, yet TCRdb's version contains in-frame clones alone and is incomplete. The data hold around 94,000 clones, with 70% to 90% observed a single time. The material was peripheral blood, obtained on day 0 of AZD1222 vaccination. The receptors derive from an adult in good health.

The chain links TRBV6-2 or TRBV6-3 to TRBJ2-7, with 9 bases matching TRBD2. Germline V gives CDR1 MNHEY, CDR2 SVGEGT. J lost 0 bases, V lost 0 bases, and 3 bases had no gene match. The CDR3 has 16 residues. CDR3 region: CASSYSSGGLSYEQYF. DNA of the CDR3: TGTGCCAGCAGTTACTCTAGCGGGGGCCTCTCCTACGAGCAGTACTTC.

The chain is built from TRBV2 and TRBJ1-1; 7 bases align to TRBD1. This CDR3 has 13 residues. Germline V gene data show CDR1 as SNHLY and CDR2 as FYNNEI. Trimming at V came to 4 bases and at J to 4 bases, leaving 3 bases not matched to a gene. The chain's CDR3 is CASSVQGGTEAFF. Written as DNA, the CDR3 is TGTGCCAGCAGTGTCCAGGGGGGCACTGAAGCTTTCTTT.

The chain employs TRBV28 and TRBJ1-2; D possibly corresponds to TRBD1 (5 bases). Germline lookup yields CDR1 MDHEN and CDR2 SYDVKM. Trimming stripped 6 bases from V and 2 bases from J, with 10 bases between. The CDR3 sequence is 13 residues long. The CDR3 sequence is CASRQDSNYGYTF. CDR3 DNA: TGTGCCAGCAGACAAGACAGCAACTATGGCTACACCTTC.

The chain uses TRBV19 and TRBJ1-2; no clear D. This CDR3 contains 13 residues. Trimming cost V 3 bases and J 2 bases, with 7 bases left between them. CDR1 LNHDA and CDR2 SQIVND come from the germline V gene (reference sequence). CDR3 sequence: CASSIKQNYGYTF. The CDR3 DNA sequence: TGTGCCAGTAGTATCAAACAGAACTATGGCTACACCTTC.

The V gene is TRBV27, the J gene TRBJ2-5, with TRBD2 matching over 11 bases. The CDR3 totals 16 residues. V shed 2 bases and J 2 bases; nucleotides not matched to a gene: 4. Germline V gene lookup returns CDR1 MNHEY and CDR2 SMNVEV (reference sequence). CDR3 in amino acids: CASSLRASGGQETQYF. The CDR3 bases are TGTGCCAGCAGTTTACGGGCTAGCGGGGGGCAAGAGACCCAGTACTTC.

This rearrangement joins TRBV19 to TRBJ2-7; 7 nucleotides line up with TRBD2. Germline V CDR1 and CDR2: LNHDA, SQIVND (reference sequence). The trim removed 5 bases at V and 3 bases at J, leaving 10 bases unmatched. The CDR3 consists of 15 residues. The CDR3 DNA is TGTGCCAGTAGTCACTTTAGCGGGCCTAACTACGAGCAGTACTTC. Amino acid sequence: CASSHFSGPNYEQYF.

Relative to its sample, this clone is large. This chain uses TRBV3-1 (or the pseudogene TRBV3-2) with TRBJ1-4; no definite D call. In germline, CDR1 is LGHDT, CDR2 YNNKEL (reference sequence). Between the trimmed V and J ends, which lost 3 bases and 0 bases, there was a span of 14 bases. The CDR3 contains 17 residues. CDR3 sequence (DNA): TGTGCCAGCAGCCAGCCCCTCGCTGCCACAACTAATGAAAAACTGTTTTTT. It yields the protein CASSQPLAATTNEKLFF.

This chain connects TRBV12-3 or TRBV12-4 to TRBJ2-7; D unresolved. The length of the CDR3 is 13 residues. V lost 1 base, J lost 1 base, and 5 bases lay in between. CDR3 DNA sequence: TGTGCCAGCAGTTTAGTAGGATCCTACGAGCAGTACTTC. The encoded protein is CASSLVGSYEQYF.

V usage is TRBV5-1 and J usage is TRBJ1-4; D is unresolved. V lost 2 bases, J lost 4 bases, and 6 bases lay in between. CDR1 SGHRS and CDR2 YFSETQ come from the germline V gene. The CDR3 is made up of 13 amino acids. The CDR3 reads CASSFTVNEKLFF. The CDR3 DNA reads as TGCGCCAGCAGCTTTACAGTTAATGAAAAACTGTTTTTT. The complete variable domain, with remaining parts taken from reference TRBV5-1 and TRBJ1-4, reads KAGVTQTPRYLIKTRGQQVTLSCSPISGHRSVSWYQQTPGQGLQFLFEYFSETQRNKGNFPGRFSGRQFSNSRSEMNVSTLELGDSALYLCASSFTVNEKLFFGSGTQLSVL.

The chain uses TRBV19 and TRBJ1-5; D not resolved. The CDR3 totals 15 residues. The germline V gene encodes CDR1 LNHDA and CDR2 SQIVND (reference sequence). Trimming took 5 bases from V and 2 from J, leaving 13 bases between them. As DNA, the CDR3 is TGTGCCAGTAGTTTCCCCAGGTTTGGCAATCAGCCCCAGCATTTT. Encoded protein: CASSFPRFGNQPQHF.

The V and J genes are TRBV28 and TRBJ1-4; D unresolved. Germline-derived CDR1 and CDR2 are MDHEN and SYDVKM. Trimming pared 4 bases from V and 8 bases from J, leaving 8 bases between. The CDR3 has 12 amino acids. The chain's CDR3 is CASSSVGEKLFF. Here the CDR3 DNA reads TGTGCCAGCAGTTCCGTCGGGGAAAAACTGTTTTTT.

This chain links TRBV15 with TRBJ1-2; 7 nucleotides match TRBD1. J gave up 8 bases and V 1 base, and 16 bases lay outside the gene matches. The CDR3 has 17 residues. The germline gives CDR1 LNHNV, CDR2 YYDKDF (reference sequence). CDR3 coding DNA: TGTGCCACCAGCAGAGCCCCCTGGGACAGACCCTTTGAGGGCTACACCTTC. Translation: CATSRAPWDRPFEGYTF.

By sample fraction, this clone is medium-sized. The chain links TRBV2 to TRBJ1-5; 7 bases match TRBD1. The CDR3 is made up of 15 amino acids. Germline V gene data show CDR1 as SNHLY and CDR2 as FYNNEI. The ends lost 4 bases at V and 3 bases at J; junction bases unmatched: 6. The CDR3 coding sequence is TGTGCCAGCAGTGCCTGGACAGGCTACAATCAGCCCCAGCATTTT. It encodes CASSAWTGYNQPQHF.

The chain combines TRBV19 with TRBJ2-7; TRBD1 agrees at 9 bases. Germline loops: CDR1 LNHDA, CDR2 SQIVND (reference sequence). CDR3 length: 14 amino acids. Unmatched junction bases numbered 7, after V lost 7 bases and J lost 3 bases. The CDR3 sequence is CASTSGTGRYEQYF. As DNA, the CDR3 is TGTGCCAGTACCTCCGGGACAGGGCGCTACGAGCAGTACTTC.

The chain couples TRBV6-2 or TRBV6-3 to TRBJ2-3; 7 positions match TRBD2. The V segment lost 0 bases and the J segment 0 bases; nucleotides outside the gene matches: 12. Germline V gene data show CDR1 as MNHEY and CDR2 as SVGEGT. The CDR3 covers 19 residues. The CDR3 region has the DNA TGTGCCAGCAGTTACTCCTGGGGCAAAGGTAGCGGGAGCACAGATACGCAGTATTTT. Its protein product is CASSYSWGKGSGSTDTQYF.

This clone has just one count. The gene calls are TRBV4-2 and TRBJ2-1; D call uncertain. The CDR3 is 14 amino acids. V was pared by 0 bases and J by 8 bases, with 11 bases between. CDR1 and CDR2 (germline): LGHNA, YNFKEQ. CDR3 DNA: TGTGCCAGCAGCCAAGATAGAGCGTCTGATGAGCAGTTCTTC. Its protein product is CASSQDRASDEQFF.

The chain has TRBV28 and TRBJ2-1; no clear D. V lost 6 bases and J 6 bases, leaving 12 bases between the germline ends. Germline values: CDR1 MDHEN, CDR2 SYDVKM. This CDR3 contains 13 residues. CDR3 amino acids: CASSQPPSNEQFF. CDR3 nucleotide sequence: TGTGCCAGCAGCCAGCCCCCTTCCAATGAGCAGTTCTTC.

The genes are TRBV19 and TRBJ1-5, with 8 bases fitting TRBD1. The germline gives CDR1 LNHDA, CDR2 SQIVND (reference sequence). The V gene end was trimmed by 3 bases and the J gene end by 1 base; junction bases not matched to a gene: 8. The CDR3 consists of 17 residues. In nucleotides, the CDR3 is TGTGCCAGTAGTATCACACCGGGACAGGAAAGCAATCAGCCCCAGCATTTT. This gives the protein CASSITPGQESNQPQHF.

The chain carries TRBV5-4 and TRBJ2-7, with TRBD1 matching 10 bases. V lost 5 bases, J lost 2 bases, and 7 bases stayed unmatched. CDR1 is SGHNT and CDR2 is YYREEE in the germline V gene (reference sequence). The CDR3 is 15 amino acids. In DNA form, the CDR3 reads TGTGCCAGCAGGGGTCCGGGACAGGGGACCTACGAGCAGTACTTC. This encodes CASRGPGQGTYEQYF.

V and J are TRBV25-1 and TRBJ2-1; the D gene is possibly TRBD1 (7 bases). This CDR3 comprises 14 residues. The V gene lost 7 bases and the J gene lost 3 bases, with 13 bases spanning the gap. Germline V gene sequence: CDR1 MGHDK, CDR2 SYGVNS. DNA of the CDR3: TGTGCCAGCAACCCAGGGGGGAGCTACAATGAGCAGTTCTTC. Protein product: CASNPGGSYNEQFF.

The V call is TRBV4-3, the J call TRBJ2-3; TRBD1 is a possible D gene (6 bases). V was trimmed by 0 bases and J by 6 bases, leaving 13 bases between them. This CDR3 is 15 amino acids long. Germline V gene data show CDR1 as LGHNA and CDR2 as YSLEER. This CDR3 reads CASSQDFTGPDTQYF. The DNA of the CDR3 is TGCGCCAGCAGCCAAGATTTCACAGGGCCGGATACGCAGTATTTT.

V usage is TRBV10-3 and J usage is TRBJ2-3; TRBD1 matches 9 bases. The CDR3 runs to 16 residues. Trimming removed 0 bases from V and 3 bases from J; junction bases left unmatched: 4. Germline loops: CDR1 ENHRY, CDR2 SYGVKD. CDR3 sequence: CAISESQGARTDTQYF. The CDR3 nucleotides are TGTGCCATCAGTGAGTCACAGGGGGCGCGGACAGATACGCAGTATTTT.

The chain links TRBV10-3 to TRBJ2-1, with TRBD1 as a possible D gene (5 bases). The CDR3 is 11 residues long. V lost 6 bases and J lost 7, with 7 bases in between. From germline, CDR1 is ENHRY and CDR2 SYGVKD. The chain's CDR3 is CAIRQENEQFF. CDR3 in DNA: TGTGCCATCAGACAGGAAAATGAGCAGTTCTTC.

The chain couples TRBV19 to TRBJ2-3, with 10 nucleotides matching TRBD2. The CDR3 is 16 residues long. Germline CDR1 and CDR2: LNHDA and SQIVND (reference sequence). Unmatched junction bases numbered 12, after V lost 4 bases and J lost 8 bases. In DNA form, the CDR3 reads TGTGCCAGTAGTAATAGCGGGAGGTCCCGCCCCGGTACGCAGTATTTT. Its translation: CASSNSGRSRPGTQYF. Drawing the rest from reference TRBV19 and TRBJ2-3, the complete variable domain is DGGITQSPKYLFRKEGQNVTLSCEQNLNHDAMYWYRQDPGQGLRLIYYSQIVNDFQKGDIAEGYSVSREKKESFPLTVTSAQKNPTAFYLCASSNSGRSRPGTQYFGPGTRLTVL.

V and J are TRBV27 and TRBJ1-1, with D possibly being TRBD1 (6 bases). CDR1 is MNHEY and CDR2 is SMNVEV in the germline V gene (reference sequence). V shed 0 bases and J shed 3 bases, with 11 bases lying between them. The CDR3 length is 15 residues. The CDR3 loop reads CASSLSAGADTEAFF. The CDR3 nucleotides read TGTGCCAGCAGTTTATCGGCGGGGGCGGACACTGAAGCTTTCTTT.

V is TRBV9 and J is TRBJ2-2; TRBD2 might be the D (6 bases). The V gene's germline CDR1 is SGDLS and CDR2 YYNGEE. The CDR3 length is 16 residues. V was clipped by 5 bases and J by 4 bases, with 18 bases between them. This CDR3 reads CASRAPGGPGTGELFF. The CDR3 nucleotides read TGTGCCAGCAGAGCACCCGGAGGGCCGGGCACCGGGGAGCTGTTTTTT.

J is TRBJ2-5 and V is TRBV10-3, with 7 bases lining up with TRBD1. This CDR3 comprises 15 residues. Germline V CDR1 and CDR2: ENHRY, SYGVKD. Trimming removed 3 bases from V and 4 bases from J; junction bases left unmatched: 8. CDR3 in DNA: TGTGCCATCAGTGATAGAGGGGGCGGCGGAGAGACCCAGTACTTC. Its protein is CAISDRGGGGETQYF.

V is TRBV12-3 or TRBV12-4 and J is TRBJ1-1, with D uncertain. This CDR3 comprises 13 residues. V lost 8 bases and J lost 0, with 10 bases in between. The CDR3 region has the DNA TGTGCCAGCGCCCCGGGGATGAACACTGAAGCTTTCTTT. As protein: CASAPGMNTEAFF.

The chain links TRBV4-3 to TRBJ2-4; possibly TRBD1 or TRBD2 for D (6 bases each). The CDR3 contains 16 residues. Trimming took off 0 bases at V and 11 bases at J, with 20 bases between the two ends. From germline, CDR1 is LGHNA and CDR2 YSLEER. The CDR3 sequence: CASSQDTGARGWLQYF. CDR3 nucleotides: TGCGCCAGCAGCCAAGACACGGGGGCGAGGGGGTGGCTTCAGTACTTC.

The chain employs TRBV7-2 and TRBJ1-1; D call uncertain. There are 12 residues in the CDR3. Germline V gene data show CDR1 as SGHTA and CDR2 as FQGNSA. Trimming stripped 1 base from V and 6 bases from J, with 6 bases between. CDR3 sequence (DNA): TGTGCCAGCAGCTTAGTGGCATCTGAAGCTTTCTTT. Encoded protein: CASSLVASEAFF.

This clone was seen just once. This sequence joins TRBV28 and TRBJ1-2, with D hard to call. The CDR3 consists of 12 residues. The V gene lost 5 bases and the J gene lost 4 bases, with 8 bases spanning the gap. Germline CDR1 is MDHEN and CDR2 is SYDVKM. The CDR3 sequence is CASSPPLYGYTF. The CDR3 region has the DNA TGTGCCAGCAGTCCCCCCCTCTATGGCTACACCTTC.